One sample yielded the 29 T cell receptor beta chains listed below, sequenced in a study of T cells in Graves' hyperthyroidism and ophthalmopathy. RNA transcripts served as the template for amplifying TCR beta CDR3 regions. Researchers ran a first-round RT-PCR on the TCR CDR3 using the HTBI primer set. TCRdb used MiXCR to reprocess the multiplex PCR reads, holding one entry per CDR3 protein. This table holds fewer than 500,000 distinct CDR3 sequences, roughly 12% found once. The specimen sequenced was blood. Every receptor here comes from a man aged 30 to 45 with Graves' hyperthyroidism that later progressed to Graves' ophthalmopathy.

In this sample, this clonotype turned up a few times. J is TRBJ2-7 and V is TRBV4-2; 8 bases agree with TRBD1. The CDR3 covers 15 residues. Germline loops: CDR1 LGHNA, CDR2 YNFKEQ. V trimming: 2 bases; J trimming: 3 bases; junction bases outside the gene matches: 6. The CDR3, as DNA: TGTGCCAGCAGCCAACAGCAGGGGGCCGACTACGAGCAGTACTTC. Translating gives CASSQQQGADYEQYF.

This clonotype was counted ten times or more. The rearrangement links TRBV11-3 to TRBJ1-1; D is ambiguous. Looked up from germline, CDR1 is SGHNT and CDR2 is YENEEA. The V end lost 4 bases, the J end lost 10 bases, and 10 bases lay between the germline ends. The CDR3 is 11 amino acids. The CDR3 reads CASSSEMRAFF. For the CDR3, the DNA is TGTGCCAGCAGCTCAGAAATGAGAGCTTTCTTT.

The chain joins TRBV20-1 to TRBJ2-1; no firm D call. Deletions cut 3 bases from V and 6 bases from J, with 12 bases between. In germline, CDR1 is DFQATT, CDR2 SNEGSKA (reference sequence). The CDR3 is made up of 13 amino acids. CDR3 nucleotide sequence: TGCAGTGCTAGCTCAGCCATTACCAATGAGCAGTTCTTC. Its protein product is CSASSAITNEQFF.

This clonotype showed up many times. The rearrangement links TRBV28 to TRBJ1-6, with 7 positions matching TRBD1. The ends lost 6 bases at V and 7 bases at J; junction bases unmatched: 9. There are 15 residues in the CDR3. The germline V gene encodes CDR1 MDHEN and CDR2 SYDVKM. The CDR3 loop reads CASRIFRDSNSPLHF. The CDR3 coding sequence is TGTGCCAGCAGAATTTTTCGGGACAGCAATTCACCCCTCCACTTT.

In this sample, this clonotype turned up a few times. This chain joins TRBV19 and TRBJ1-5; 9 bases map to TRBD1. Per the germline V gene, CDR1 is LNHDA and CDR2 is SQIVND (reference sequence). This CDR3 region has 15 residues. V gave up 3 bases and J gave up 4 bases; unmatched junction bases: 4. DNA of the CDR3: TGTGCCAGTAGTATGACAGGGGGGGTTAATCAGCCCCAGCATTTT. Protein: CASSMTGGVNQPQHF.

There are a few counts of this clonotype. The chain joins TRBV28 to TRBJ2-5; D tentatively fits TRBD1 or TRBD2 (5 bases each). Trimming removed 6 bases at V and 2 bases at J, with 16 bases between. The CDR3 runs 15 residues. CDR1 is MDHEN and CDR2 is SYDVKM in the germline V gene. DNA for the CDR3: TGTGCCAGCAGCTTACTGGGACGGGGACAAGAGACCCAGTACTTC. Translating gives CASSLLGRGQETQYF.

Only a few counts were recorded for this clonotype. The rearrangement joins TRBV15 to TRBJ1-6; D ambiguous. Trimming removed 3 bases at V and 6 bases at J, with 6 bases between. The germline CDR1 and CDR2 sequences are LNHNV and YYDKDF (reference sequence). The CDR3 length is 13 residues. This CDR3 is CATSRLPNSPLHF. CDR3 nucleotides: TGTGCCACCAGCAGGCTTCCTAATTCACCCCTCCACTTT.

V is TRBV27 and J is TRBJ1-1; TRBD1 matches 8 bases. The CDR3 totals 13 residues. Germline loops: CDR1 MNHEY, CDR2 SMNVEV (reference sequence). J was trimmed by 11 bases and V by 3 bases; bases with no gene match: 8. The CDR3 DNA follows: TGTGCCAGCAGTTTTCGGACAGGGTCGTCGGCTTTCTTT. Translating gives CASSFRTGSSAFF.

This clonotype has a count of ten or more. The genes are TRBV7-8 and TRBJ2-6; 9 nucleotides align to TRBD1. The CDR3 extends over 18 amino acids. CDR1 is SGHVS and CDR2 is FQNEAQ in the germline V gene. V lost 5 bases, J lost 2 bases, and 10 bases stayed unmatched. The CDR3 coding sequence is TGTGCCAGCAGCATAACAGGGGGCGAGATTCCTGGGGCCAACGTCCTGACTTTC. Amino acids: CASSITGGEIPGANVLTF.

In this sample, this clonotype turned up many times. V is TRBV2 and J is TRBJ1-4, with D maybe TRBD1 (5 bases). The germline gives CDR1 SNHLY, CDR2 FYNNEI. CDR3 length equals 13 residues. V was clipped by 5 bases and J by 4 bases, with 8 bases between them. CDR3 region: CASSWDLNEKLFF. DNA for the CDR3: TGTGCCAGCAGTTGGGACCTTAATGAAAAACTGTTTTTT.

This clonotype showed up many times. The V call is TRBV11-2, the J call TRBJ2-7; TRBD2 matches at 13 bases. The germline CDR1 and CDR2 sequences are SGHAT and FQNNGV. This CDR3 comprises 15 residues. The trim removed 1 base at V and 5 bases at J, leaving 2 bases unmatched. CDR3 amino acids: CASSLGTSGGDEQYF. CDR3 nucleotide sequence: TGTGCCAGCAGCTTAGGTACTAGCGGGGGGGACGAGCAGTACTTC. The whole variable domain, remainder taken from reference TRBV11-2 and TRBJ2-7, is EAGVAQSPRYKIIEKRQSVAFWCNPISGHATLYWYQQILGQGPKLLIQFQNNGVVDDSQLPKDRFSAERLKGVDSTLKIQPAKLEDSAVYLCASSLGTSGGDEQYFGPGTRLTVT.

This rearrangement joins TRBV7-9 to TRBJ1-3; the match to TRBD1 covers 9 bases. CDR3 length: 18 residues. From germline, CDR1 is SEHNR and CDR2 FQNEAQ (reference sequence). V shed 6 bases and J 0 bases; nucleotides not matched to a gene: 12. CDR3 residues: CASRPDRGPRTSGNTIYF. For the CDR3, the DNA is TGTGCCAGCAGACCGGACAGGGGTCCACGAACCTCTGGAAACACCATATATTTT.

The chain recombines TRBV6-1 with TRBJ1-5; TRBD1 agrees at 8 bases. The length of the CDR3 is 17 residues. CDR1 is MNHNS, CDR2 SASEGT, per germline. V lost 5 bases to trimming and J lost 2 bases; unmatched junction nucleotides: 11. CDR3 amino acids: CASSRWQGASGNQPQHF. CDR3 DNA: TGTGCCAGCAGTAGATGGCAGGGGGCGTCGGGCAATCAGCCCCAGCATTTT.

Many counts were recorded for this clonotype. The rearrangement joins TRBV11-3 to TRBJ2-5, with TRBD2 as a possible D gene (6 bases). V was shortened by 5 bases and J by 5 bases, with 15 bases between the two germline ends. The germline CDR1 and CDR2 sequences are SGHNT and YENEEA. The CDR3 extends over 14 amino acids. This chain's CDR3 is CASSTPRGRETQYF. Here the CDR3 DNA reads TGTGCCAGCAGCACACCCCGTGGGAGGGAGACCCAGTACTTC.

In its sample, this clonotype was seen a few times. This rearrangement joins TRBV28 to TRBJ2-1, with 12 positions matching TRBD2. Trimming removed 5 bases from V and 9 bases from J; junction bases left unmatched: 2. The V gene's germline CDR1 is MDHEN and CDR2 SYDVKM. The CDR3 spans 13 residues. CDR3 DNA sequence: TGTGCCAGCAGTCCTAGCGGGGGGGTTGAGCAGTTCTTC. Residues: CASSPSGGVEQFF.

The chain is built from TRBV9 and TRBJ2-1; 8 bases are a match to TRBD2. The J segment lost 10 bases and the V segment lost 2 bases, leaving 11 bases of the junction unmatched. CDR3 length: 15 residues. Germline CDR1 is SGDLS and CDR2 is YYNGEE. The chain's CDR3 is CASSVSGGPTGEQFF. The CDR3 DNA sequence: TGTGCCAGCAGCGTGAGCGGGGGCCCTACTGGAGAGCAGTTCTTC. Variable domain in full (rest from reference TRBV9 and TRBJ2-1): DSGVTQTPKHLITATGQRVTLRCSPRSGDLSVYWYQQSLDQGLQFLIQYYNGEERAKGNILERFSAQQFPDLHSELNLSSLELGDSALYFCASSVSGGPTGEQFFGPGTRLTVL.

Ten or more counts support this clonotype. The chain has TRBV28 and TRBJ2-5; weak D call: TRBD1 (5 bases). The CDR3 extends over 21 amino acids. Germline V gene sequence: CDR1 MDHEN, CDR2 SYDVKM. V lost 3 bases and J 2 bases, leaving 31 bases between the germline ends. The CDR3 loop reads CASSFPPPDNKAWPPQETQYF. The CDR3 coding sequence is TGTGCCAGCAGTTTCCCACCCCCGGACAACAAAGCATGGCCCCCACAAGAGACCCAGTACTTC.

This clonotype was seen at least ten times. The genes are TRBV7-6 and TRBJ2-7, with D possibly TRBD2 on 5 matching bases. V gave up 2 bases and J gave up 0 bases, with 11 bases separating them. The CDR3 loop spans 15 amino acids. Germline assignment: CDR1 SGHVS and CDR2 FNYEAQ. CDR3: CASSLKAESSYEQYF. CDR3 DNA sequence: TGTGCCAGCAGCTTAAAAGCGGAGAGCTCCTACGAGCAGTACTTC.

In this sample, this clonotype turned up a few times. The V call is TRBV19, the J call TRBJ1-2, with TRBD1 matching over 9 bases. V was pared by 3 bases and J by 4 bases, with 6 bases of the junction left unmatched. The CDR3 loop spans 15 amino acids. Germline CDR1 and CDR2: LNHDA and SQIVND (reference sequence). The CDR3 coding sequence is TGTGCCAGTAGTATTGTCACAGGGGGCTCCTATGGCTACACCTTC. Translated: CASSIVTGGSYGYTF.

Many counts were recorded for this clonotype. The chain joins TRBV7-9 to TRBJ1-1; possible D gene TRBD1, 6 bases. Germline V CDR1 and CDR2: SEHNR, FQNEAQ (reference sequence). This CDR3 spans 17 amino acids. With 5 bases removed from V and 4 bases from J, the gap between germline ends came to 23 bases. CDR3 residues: CASSPPPGAGWSTEAFF. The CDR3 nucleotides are TGTGCCAGCAGCCCGCCGCCGGGGGCCGGGTGGAGCACTGAAGCTTTCTTT.

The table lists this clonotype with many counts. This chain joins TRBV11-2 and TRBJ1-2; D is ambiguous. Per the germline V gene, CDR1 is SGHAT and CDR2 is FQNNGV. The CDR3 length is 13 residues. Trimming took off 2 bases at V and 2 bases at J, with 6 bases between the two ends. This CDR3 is CASSLNENYGYTF. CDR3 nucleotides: TGTGCCAGCAGCTTAAACGAAAACTATGGCTACACCTTC.

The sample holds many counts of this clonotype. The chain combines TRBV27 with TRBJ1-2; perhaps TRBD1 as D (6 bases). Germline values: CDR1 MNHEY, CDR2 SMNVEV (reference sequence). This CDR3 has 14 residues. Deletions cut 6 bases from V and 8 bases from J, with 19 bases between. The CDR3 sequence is CASSPNGGLGGYTF. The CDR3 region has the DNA TGTGCCAGCAGCCCGAACGGGGGGCTAGGGGGCTACACCTTC.

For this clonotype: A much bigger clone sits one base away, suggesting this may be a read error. CDR3 sequence reads: CASSPQWGHPQHF. CDR3 bases: TGTGCCAGCAGTCCCCAATGGGGTCACCCCCAGCATTTT. V gene TRBV28 combines with J gene TRBJ1-5; no firm D call. The CDR3 runs 13 residues. Germline V gene lookup returns CDR1 MDHEN and CDR2 SYDVKM. Trimming removed 5 bases at V and 10 bases at J, with 15 bases between. Full variable domain (outside the CDR3, taken from reference TRBV28 and TRBJ1-5): DVKVTQSSRYLVKRTGEKVFLECVQDMDHENMFWYRQDPGLGLRLIYFSYDVKMKEKGDIPEGYSVSREKKERFSLILESASTNQTSMYLCASSPQWGHPQHFGDGTRLSIL.

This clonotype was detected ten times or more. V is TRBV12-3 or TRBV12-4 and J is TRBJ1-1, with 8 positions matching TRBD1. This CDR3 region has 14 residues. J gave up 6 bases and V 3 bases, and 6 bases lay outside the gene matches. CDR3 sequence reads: CASSFGTGGPEAFF. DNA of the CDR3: TGTGCCAGCAGTTTCGGGACAGGAGGCCCTGAAGCTTTCTTT.

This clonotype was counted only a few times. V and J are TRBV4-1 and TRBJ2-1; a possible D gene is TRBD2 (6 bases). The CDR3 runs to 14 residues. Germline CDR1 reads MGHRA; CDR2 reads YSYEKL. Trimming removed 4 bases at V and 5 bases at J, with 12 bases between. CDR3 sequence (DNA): TGCGCCAGCAGCCCCACGACTAGTCACAATGAGCAGTTCTTC. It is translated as CASSPTTSHNEQFF.

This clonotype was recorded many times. As DNA, the CDR3 is TGTGCCAGCTCACCATCGGCGGCATGGGGCACCGGGGAGCTGTTTTTT. This sequence encodes CASSPSAAWGTGELFF. This chain joins TRBV18 and TRBJ2-2; D is unclear. The V gene lost 2 bases and the J gene lost 4 bases, with 14 bases spanning the gap. Germline CDR1 KGHSH, CDR2 LQKENI. The CDR3 extends over 16 amino acids.

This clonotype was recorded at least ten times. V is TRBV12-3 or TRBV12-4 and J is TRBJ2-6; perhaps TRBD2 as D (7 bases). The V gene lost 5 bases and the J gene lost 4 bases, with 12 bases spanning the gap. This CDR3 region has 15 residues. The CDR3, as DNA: TGTGCCAGCAGTCGGGGGGCGCGCGGGGCCAACGTCCTGACTTTC. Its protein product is CASSRGARGANVLTF.

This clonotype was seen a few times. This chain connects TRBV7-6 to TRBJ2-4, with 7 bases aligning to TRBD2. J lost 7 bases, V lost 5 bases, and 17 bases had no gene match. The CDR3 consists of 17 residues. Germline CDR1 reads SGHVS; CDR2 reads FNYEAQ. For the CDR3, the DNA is TGTGCCAGCAGCCCACAAGCCGCGGGGGAGGGTGGGAACATTCAGTACTTC. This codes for CASSPQAAGEGGNIQYF. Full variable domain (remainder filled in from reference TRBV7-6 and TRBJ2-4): GAGVSQSPRYKVTKRGQDVALRCDPISGHVSLYWYRQALGQGPEFLTYFNYEAQQDKSGLPNDRFSAERPEGSISTLTIQRTEQRDSAMYRCASSPQAAGEGGNIQYFGAGTRLSVL.

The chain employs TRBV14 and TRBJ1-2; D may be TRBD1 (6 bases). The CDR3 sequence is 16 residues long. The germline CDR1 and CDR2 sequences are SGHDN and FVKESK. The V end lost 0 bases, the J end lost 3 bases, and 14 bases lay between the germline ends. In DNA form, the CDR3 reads TGTGCCAGCAGCCAAGAGTTAAACAGGGTCGACTATGGCTACACCTTC. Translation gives CASSQELNRVDYGYTF. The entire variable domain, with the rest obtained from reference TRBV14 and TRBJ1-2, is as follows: EAGVTQFPSHSVIEKGQTVTLRCDPISGHDNLYWYRRVMGKEIKFLLHFVKESKQDESGMPNNRFLAERTGGTYSTLKVQPAELEDSGVYFCASSQELNRVDYGYTFGSGTRLTVV.